One T cell receptor (beta chain) is described in this entry. The antigen this receptor binds is unknown. No per-base quality is available; no much larger clone lies one base away. The CDR3 regions of human TCRbeta chains were analyzed by immunosequencing. The source study handled its data this way. Repertoire TCRs were matched against a reference library of SARS-CoV-2-specific TCRs generated with the MIRA antigen-specificity platform. Breadth was defined as the fraction of unique TCRs that were SARS-CoV-2-associated. Depth was defined as the fraction of total T cells that were SARS-CoV-2-associated. Using the MIRA data, each spike-specific TCR was assigned both to the spike region to which the TCR was reactive and to a CD4 or CD8 class. Log10-transformed breadth and depth values were compared by one-way ANOVA with Sidak's multiple comparisons tests. Not all clones reach the TCRdb copy of this immuneACCESS table, which keeps in-frame sequences only. Checked studies attribute under half of the gap to unresolved V genes and leave the rest unexplained. That table gives V, J and clone size, and the DNA gave D and trimming. The sample table shows 54,000 or so clones, and around 90% are seen once. Roughly 2% of the sample comes from the top ten.

A distance of 10 bases separates the germline ends of V and J, which lose 3 bases and 6 bases respectively. The CDR3 numbers 13 residues from cysteine through phenylalanine. The DNA shown is the 39-base CDR3, in frame from base 1. The germline V gene provides CDR1 SGHDN and CDR2 FVKESK. This specimen's time point label, per the study, means: baseline before first vaccination. The vaccinee samples were drawn from two UK trials, COV001 and COV002, one of which was a single-blind randomized controlled phase 2/3 trial testing AZD1222 (ChAdOx1 nCoV-19) in healthy adults. Trial participant PBMC samples were collected at day 0 and day 28 after the second dose for TCRbeta chain sequencing. The data stem from a study of T cell responses to AZD1222 COVID-19 vaccine (dated by TCRdb to the early 2020s). At the level of the whole study: AZD1222 recipients given second doses at about 4 weeks or at about 12 weeks were pooled, since spike-specific TCR depth and breadth were not found to differ between the two schedules. A total of 233 trial participants underwent TCR sequencing, of whom nearly 210 received two doses of AZD1222 and some 25 received two doses of the MenACWY control vaccine. Trial participants were enrolled into age subgroups of 18-55, 56-69 and 70-plus years, which contained approximately 150, 30 and 60 TCR-sequenced participants, respectively.

What the authors observed across the whole study: CD4 TCRs associated with the vaccine covered the entire spike protein, and the dominant responses were in regions 160-218 and 743-854. Reportedly, close to half of the unique spike-specific TCRs recognized epitopes lying outside the regions that are mutated in the B.1.351 and B.1.1.7 variants. Participants were mostly white British, with more females than males. The authors suggested clonal diversity may have been underestimated. Because no day 14 peak-response samples were available, repertoires were characterized only after the peak T cell response. Only five or six AZD1222 recipients were SARS-CoV-2 seropositive at baseline, limiting conclusions about previously exposed vaccinees. Spike-specific TCR breadth and depth rose significantly after two AZD1222 doses compared with day 0 and with MenACWY recipients. The 56-69-year group was small, and its depth increase did not reach significance, likely because of low power.

The sequence derives from an adult in good health. Recombination joined TRBV14 with TRBJ2-3; the D gene is unclear. Here the sequenced sample was peripheral blood, taken on day 0 of AZD1222 vaccination. The encoded CDR3 is CASSQMRRDTQYF. The base sequence is TGTGCCAGCAGCCAGATGCGGCGGGATACGCAGTATTTT.